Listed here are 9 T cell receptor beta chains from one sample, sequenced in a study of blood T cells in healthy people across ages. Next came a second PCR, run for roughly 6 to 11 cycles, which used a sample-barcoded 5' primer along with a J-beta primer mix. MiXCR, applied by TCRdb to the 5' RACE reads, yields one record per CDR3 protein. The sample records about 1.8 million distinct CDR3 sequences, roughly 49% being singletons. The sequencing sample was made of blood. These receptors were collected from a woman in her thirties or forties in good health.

The CDR3 loop reads CSASSGLRNTEAFF. Here the CDR3 DNA reads TGCAGTGCTAGTTCAGGACTCAGGAACACTGAAGCTTTCTTT. The chain joins TRBV20-1 to TRBJ1-1; D gene unclear. The CDR3 loop spans 14 amino acids. V lost 3 bases, J lost 1 base, and 12 bases lay in between. Germline CDR1 reads DFQATT; CDR2 reads SNEGSKA (reference sequence).

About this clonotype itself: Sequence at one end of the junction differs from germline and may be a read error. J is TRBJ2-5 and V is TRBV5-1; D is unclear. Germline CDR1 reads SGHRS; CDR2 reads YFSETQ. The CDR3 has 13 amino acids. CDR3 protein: CAGSFRVGETQYF. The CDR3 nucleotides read TGCGCCGGCAGCTTTCGGGTAGGGGAGACCCAGTACTTC. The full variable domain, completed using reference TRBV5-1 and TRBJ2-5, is KAGVTQTPRYLIKTRGQQVTLSCSPISGHRSVSWYQQTPGQGLQFLFEYFSETQRNKGNFPGRFSGRQFSNSRSEMNVSTLELGDSALYLCAGSFRVGETQYFGPGTRLLVL.

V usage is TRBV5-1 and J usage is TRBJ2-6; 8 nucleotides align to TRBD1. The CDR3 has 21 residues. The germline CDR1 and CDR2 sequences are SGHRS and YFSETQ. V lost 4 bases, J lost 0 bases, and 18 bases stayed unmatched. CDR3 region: CASSVIAKTGQGNSGANVLTF. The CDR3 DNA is TGCGCCAGCAGCGTTATAGCAAAAACTGGACAGGGAAACTCTGGGGCCAACGTCCTGACTTTC.

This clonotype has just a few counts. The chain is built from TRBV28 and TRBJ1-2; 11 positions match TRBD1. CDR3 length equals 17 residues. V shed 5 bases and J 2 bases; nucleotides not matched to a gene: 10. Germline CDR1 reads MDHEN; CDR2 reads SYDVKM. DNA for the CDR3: TGTGCCAGCAGTCCACGGACAGGGGGCCTTAGAAACTATGGCTACACCTTC. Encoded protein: CASSPRTGGLRNYGYTF.

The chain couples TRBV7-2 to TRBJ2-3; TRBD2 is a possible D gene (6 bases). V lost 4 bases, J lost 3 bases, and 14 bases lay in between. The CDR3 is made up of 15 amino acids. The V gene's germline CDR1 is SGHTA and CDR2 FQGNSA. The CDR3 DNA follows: TGTGCCAGCAGCTGGCGGGTAGCGGCTACAGATACGCAGTATTTT. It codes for CASSWRVAATDTQYF.

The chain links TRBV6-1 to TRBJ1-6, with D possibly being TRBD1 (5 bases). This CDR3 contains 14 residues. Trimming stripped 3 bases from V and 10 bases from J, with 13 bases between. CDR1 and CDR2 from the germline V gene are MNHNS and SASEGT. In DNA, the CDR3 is TGTGCCAGCAGTGATCCGGGGGATATCTCACCCCTCCACTTT. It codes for CASSDPGDISPLHF.

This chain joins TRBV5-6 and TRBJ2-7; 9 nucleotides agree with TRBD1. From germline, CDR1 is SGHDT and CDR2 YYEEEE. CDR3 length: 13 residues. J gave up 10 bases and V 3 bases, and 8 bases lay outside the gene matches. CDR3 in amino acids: CASSSGQGNVQYF. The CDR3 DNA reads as TGTGCCAGCAGCTCGGGACAGGGAAATGTTCAGTACTTC.

The DNA of the CDR3 is TGTGCCAGCAGCTTGGACAGGCGATTCACTGAAGCTTTCTTT. It translates to CASSLDRRFTEAFF. V and J are TRBV5-6 and TRBJ1-1, with a possible D match to TRBD1 (5 bases). Germline values: CDR1 SGHDT, CDR2 YYEEEE. The CDR3 has 14 amino acids. Trimming shortened V by 0 bases and J by 4 bases, and 10 bases separated the two germline ends.

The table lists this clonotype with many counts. CDR3 loop: CASSLGREKLFF. Written as DNA, the CDR3 is TGTGCCAGCAGCTTAGGACGTGAAAAACTGTTTTTT. The rearrangement joins TRBV13 to TRBJ1-4; D is ambiguous. Germline V CDR1 and CDR2: PRHDT, FYEKMQ (reference sequence). The CDR3 covers 12 residues. Trimming took off 0 bases at V and 7 bases at J, with 3 bases between the two ends.